These 6 T cell receptor beta chains were all obtained from the same sample, sequenced in a study of T cell responses to AZD1222 COVID-19 vaccine. The protocol was immunoSEQ multiplex PCR, while the TCRdb copy is restricted to in-frame clones and leaves out a portion. The top ten clones hold roughly 1.3% of a sample with 90,000 to 150,000 clones, roughly 91% of them seen once. The starting material was peripheral blood, obtained on day 0 of AZD1222 vaccination. The receptors shown here come from an adult in good health.

This clone was detected a few times. This chain links TRBV4-2 with TRBJ2-3, with unresolved D. Germline assignment: CDR1 LGHNA and CDR2 YNFKEQ. V lost 1 base and J lost 3, with 17 bases in between. This CDR3 has 17 residues. The CDR3 DNA is TGTGCCAGCAGCCAAGGATCGGGTTCAGTGGGGACAGATACGCAGTATTTT. Translating gives CASSQGSGSVGTDTQYF.

A single count supports this clone. The V and J genes are TRBV5-6 and TRBJ2-3; weak D call: TRBD2 (6 bases). The CDR3 contains 17 residues. The germline V gene has CDR1 SGHDT and CDR2 YYEEEE. Trimming took off 4 bases at V and 2 bases at J, with 20 bases between the two ends. This chain's CDR3 is CASSPFRDSKYTDTQYF. In DNA form, the CDR3 reads TGTGCCAGCAGCCCCTTCCGGGACTCAAAATACACAGATACGCAGTATTTT.

The chain uses TRBV3-1 (or the pseudogene TRBV3-2) and TRBJ2-5; D may be TRBD2 (6 bases). This CDR3 spans 16 amino acids. The ends were cut back, 2 bases at V and 5 bases at J, with 18 bases in the middle. Germline assignment: CDR1 LGHDT and CDR2 YNNKEL (reference sequence). The CDR3 region has the DNA TGTGCCAGCAGCCAAAACGGCGCCACAGGAGGGGAGACCCAGTACTTC. Translated, it gives CASSQNGATGGETQYF.

V is TRBV12-3 or TRBV12-4 and J is TRBJ1-2; 8 nucleotides agree with TRBD1. J gave up 7 bases and V 6 bases, and 7 bases lay outside the gene matches. The CDR3 has 13 residues. CDR3 sequence: CASSPGQGRGYTF. DNA for the CDR3: TGTGCCAGCAGCCCTGGACAGGGACGTGGCTACACCTTC.

The gene calls are TRBV6-2 or TRBV6-3 and TRBJ1-1; 9 nucleotides match TRBD1. Trimming removed 6 bases from V and 3 bases from J; junction bases left unmatched: 11. CDR1 and CDR2 (germline): MNHEY, SVGEGT. There are 16 residues in the CDR3. The CDR3 DNA follows: TGTGCCAGCAGCCCTCAAGGGACAGGGTATGACACTGAAGCTTTCTTT. This sequence encodes CASSPQGTGYDTEAFF.

This chain joins TRBV7-9 and TRBJ2-1, with 11 nucleotides matching TRBD2. CDR3 length: 17 amino acids. The V gene's germline CDR1 is SEHNR and CDR2 FQNEAQ (reference sequence). The trim removed 5 bases at V and 4 bases at J, leaving 10 bases unmatched. CDR3 loop: CASSPTSSGGTYNEQFF. In DNA form, the CDR3 reads TGTGCCAGCAGCCCCACCTCTAGCGGGGGGACGTACAATGAGCAGTTCTTC.